This note documents a single T cell receptor beta chain sequence. As yet, its antigen is unknown. The conserved final phenylalanine or tryptophan is absent from the CDR3, which likely points to a read error. This CDR3 spans 16 amino acids. V trimming: 4 bases; J trimming: 4 bases; junction bases outside the gene matches: 9. Germline V CDR1 and CDR2: MNHEY, SVGEGT. Three rounds of nested PCR, following a modified ARM-PCR protocol, produced the TCRbeta library. TCRdb passed the multiplex PCR reads through MiXCR, listing each CDR3 protein once. Here the sample spans more than 90,000 distinct CDR3 sequences, 67% being singletons. The data originate from a study of tumor and adjacent non-tumor tissue in lung cancer. The template was RNA from unsorted bulk tissue. Donors were chemotherapy-naive, newly diagnosed lung cancer surgical patients in China, August–late 2014. Study-wide findings and caveats: Tumor TCR diversity, when higher, was linked to shorter survival. Normal lung showed higher cumulative top 100 clone frequency than tumor. Compared with tumor, normal lung showed significantly lower TCR diversity.

The V gene is TRBV6-2 or TRBV6-3, the J gene TRBJ2-7; 11 nucleotides match TRBD1. The origin of this receptor is a man between 60 and 75 years old with non-small cell lung cancer. The specimen was lung tumor tissue. CDR3 nucleotide sequence: TGTGCCAGCAGTTCCGCCCGGACAGGGGGCGGTTACGAGCAGTACTCT. The encoded protein is CASSSARTGGGYEQYS.